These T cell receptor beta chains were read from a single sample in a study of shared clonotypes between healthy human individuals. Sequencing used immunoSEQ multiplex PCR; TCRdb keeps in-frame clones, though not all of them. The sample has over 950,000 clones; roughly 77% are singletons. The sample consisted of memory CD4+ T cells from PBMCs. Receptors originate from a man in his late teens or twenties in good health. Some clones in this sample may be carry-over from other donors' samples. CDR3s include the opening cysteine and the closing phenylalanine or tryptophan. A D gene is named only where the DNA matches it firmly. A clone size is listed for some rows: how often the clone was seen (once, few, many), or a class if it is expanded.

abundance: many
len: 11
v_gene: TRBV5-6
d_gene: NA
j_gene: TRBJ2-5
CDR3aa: CASSRDGTQYF
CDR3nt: TGTGCCAGCAGCAGGGATGGGACCCAGTACTTC

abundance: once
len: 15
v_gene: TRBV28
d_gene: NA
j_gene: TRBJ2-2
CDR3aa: CASSLQGLGTGELFF
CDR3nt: TGTGCCAGCAGTTTGCAGGGGTTGGGCACCGGGGAGCTGTTTTTT

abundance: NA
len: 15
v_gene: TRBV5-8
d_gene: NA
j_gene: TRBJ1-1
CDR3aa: CASTPLTPAVTEAFF
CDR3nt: TGTGCCAGCACTCCTTTGACTCCGGCAGTCACTGAAGCTTTCTTT

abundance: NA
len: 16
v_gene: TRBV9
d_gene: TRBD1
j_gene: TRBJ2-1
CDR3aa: CASSVEGRGRSDEQFF
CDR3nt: TGTGCCAGCAGCGTAGAGGGCAGGGGGCGCTCAGATGAGCAGTTCTTC

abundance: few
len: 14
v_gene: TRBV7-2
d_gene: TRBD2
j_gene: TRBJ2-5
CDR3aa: CASSLAPTSGTQYF
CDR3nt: TGTGCCAGCAGCTTAGCTCCGACTAGCGGGACTCAGTACTTC

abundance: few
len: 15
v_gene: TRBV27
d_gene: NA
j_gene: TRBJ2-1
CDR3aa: CASSLREPGYNEQFF
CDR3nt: TGTGCCAGCAGTTTACGGGAGCCGGGCTACAATGAGCAGTTCTTC

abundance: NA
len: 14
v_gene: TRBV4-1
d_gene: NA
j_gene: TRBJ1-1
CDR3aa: CASSQDQRNTEAFF
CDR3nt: TGCGCCAGCAGCCAAGATCAACGGAACACTGAAGCTTTCTTT

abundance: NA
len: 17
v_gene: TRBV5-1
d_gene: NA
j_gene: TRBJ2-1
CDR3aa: CASSLALGGGSYNEQFF
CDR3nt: TGCGCCAGCAGCTTGGCCCTTGGAGGCGGCTCCTACAATGAGCAGTTCTTC

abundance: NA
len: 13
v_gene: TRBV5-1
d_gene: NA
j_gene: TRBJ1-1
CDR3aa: CASSLGWGTEAFF
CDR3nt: TGCGCCAGCAGCTTGGGGTGGGGTACTGAAGCTTTCTTT

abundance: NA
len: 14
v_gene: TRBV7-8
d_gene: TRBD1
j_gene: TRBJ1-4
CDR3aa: CASSGYRGGEKLFF
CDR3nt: TGTGCCAGCAGCGGATACAGGGGAGGTGAAAAACTGTTTTTT

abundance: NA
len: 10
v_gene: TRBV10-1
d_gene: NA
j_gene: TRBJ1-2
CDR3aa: CASSDEGYTF
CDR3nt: TGCGCCAGCAGTGACGAGGGCTACACCTTC

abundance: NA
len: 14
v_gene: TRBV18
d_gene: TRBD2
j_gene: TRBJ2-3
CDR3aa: CASSPGLGVDTQYF
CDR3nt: TGTGCCAGCTCACCGGGACTAGGAGTAGATACGCAGTATTTT

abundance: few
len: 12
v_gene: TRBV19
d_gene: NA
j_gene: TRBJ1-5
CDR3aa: CASSIVNQPQHF
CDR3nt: TGTGCCAGTAGTATCGTCAATCAGCCCCAGCATTTT

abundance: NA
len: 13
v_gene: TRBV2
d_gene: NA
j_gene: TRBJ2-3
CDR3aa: CASKLSQADTQYF
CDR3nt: TGTGCCAGTAAACTCAGTCAGGCAGATACGCAGTATTTT

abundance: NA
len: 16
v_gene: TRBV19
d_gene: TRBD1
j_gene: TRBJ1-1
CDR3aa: CASSIFWDRVFTEAFF
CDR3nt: TGTGCCAGTAGTATATTCTGGGACAGGGTATTCACTGAAGCTTTCTTT

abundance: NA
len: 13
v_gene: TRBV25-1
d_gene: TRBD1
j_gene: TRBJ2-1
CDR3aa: CASRGQIGNEQFF
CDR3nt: TGTGCCAGCAGGGGACAGATCGGCAATGAGCAGTTCTTC

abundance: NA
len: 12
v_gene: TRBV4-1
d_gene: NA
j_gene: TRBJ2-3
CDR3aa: CASSRDRGTQYF
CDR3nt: TGCGCCAGCAGCCGGGACCGTGGTACGCAGTATTTT

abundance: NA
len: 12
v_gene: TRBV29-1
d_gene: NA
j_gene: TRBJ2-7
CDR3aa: CSVWTDSYEQYF
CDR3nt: TGCAGCGTTTGGACGGACTCCTACGAGCAGTACTTC

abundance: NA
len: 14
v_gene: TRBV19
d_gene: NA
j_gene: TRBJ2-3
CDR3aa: CASSIRYSTDTQYF
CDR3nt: TGTGCCAGTAGTATTCGGTATTCCACAGATACGCAGTATTTT

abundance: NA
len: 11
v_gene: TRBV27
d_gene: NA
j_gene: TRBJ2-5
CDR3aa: CASRSRETQYF
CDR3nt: TGTGCCAGCCGAAGTAGAGAGACCCAGTACTTC

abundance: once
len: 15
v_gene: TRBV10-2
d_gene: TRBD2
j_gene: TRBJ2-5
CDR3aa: CASSGAGLAEETQYF
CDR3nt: TGCGCCAGCAGTGGGGCGGGACTAGCGGAAGAGACCCAGTACTTC

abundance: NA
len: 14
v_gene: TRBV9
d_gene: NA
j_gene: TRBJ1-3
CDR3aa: CASSAQDSGNTIYF
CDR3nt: TGTGCCAGCAGCGCACAGGACAGCGGAAACACCATATATTTT

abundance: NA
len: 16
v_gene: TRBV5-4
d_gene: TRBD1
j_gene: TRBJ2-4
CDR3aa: CASSAEGARAKNIQYF
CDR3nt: TGTGCCAGCAGCGCAGAGGGGGCTAGGGCCAAAAACATTCAGTACTTC

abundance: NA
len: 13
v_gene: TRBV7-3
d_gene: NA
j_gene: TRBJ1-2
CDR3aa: CASSPGQTYGYTF
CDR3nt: TGTGCCAGCAGCCCCGGACAGACCTATGGCTACACCTTC

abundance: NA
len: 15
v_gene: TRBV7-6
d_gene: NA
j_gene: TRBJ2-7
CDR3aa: CASSPLGPVRNEQYF
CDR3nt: TGTGCCAGCAGCCCACTCGGACCTGTGAGGAACGAGCAGTACTTC

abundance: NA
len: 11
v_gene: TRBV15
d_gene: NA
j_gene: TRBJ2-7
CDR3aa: CARTSSYEQYF
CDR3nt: TGTGCCCGTACGAGCTCCTACGAGCAGTACTTC

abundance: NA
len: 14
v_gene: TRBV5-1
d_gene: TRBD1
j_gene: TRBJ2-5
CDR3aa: CASSLGTGPETQYF
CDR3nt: TGCGCCAGCAGCCTCGGGACAGGTCCGGAGACCCAGTACTTC

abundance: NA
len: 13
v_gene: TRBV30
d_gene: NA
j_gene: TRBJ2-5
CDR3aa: CAWNDGRGETQYF
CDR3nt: TGTGCCTGGAACGACGGGAGAGGTGAGACCCAGTACTTC

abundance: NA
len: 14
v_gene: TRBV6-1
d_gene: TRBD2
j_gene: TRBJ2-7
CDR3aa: CASSGSGSSYEQYF
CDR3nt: TGTGCCAGCAGTGGTAGCGGGAGCTCCTACGAGCAGTACTTC

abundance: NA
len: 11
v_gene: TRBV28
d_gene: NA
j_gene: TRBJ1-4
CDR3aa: CASSERGKLFF
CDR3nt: TGTGCCAGCAGTGAACGGGGAAAACTGTTTTTT

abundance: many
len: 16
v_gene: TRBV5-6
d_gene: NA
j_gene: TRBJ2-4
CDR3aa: CASSAGSVVAKNIQYF
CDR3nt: TGTGCCAGCAGCGCGGGATCGGTAGTGGCCAAAAACATTCAGTACTTC

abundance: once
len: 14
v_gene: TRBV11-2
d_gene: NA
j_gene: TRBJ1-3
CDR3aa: CASSHTGMGNTIYF
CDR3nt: TGTGCCAGCAGTCATACAGGGATGGGAAACACCATATATTTT